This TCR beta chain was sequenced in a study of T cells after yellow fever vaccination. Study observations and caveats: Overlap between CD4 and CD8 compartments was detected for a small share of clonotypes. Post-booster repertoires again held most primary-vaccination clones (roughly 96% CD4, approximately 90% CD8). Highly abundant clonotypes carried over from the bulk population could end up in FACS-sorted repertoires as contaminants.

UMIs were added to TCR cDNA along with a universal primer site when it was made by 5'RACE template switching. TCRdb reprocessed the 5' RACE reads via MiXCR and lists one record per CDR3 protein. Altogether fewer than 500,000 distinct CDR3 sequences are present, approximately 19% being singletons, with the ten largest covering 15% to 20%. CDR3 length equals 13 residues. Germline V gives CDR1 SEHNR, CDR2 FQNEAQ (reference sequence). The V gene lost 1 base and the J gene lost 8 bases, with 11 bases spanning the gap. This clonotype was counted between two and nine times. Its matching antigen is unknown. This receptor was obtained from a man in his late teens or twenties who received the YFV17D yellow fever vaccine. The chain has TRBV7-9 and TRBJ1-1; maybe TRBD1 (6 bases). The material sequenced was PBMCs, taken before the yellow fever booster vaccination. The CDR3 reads CASSLEPGTEAFF. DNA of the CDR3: TGTGCCAGCAGCTTAGAGCCAGGGACAGAAGCTTTCTTT.